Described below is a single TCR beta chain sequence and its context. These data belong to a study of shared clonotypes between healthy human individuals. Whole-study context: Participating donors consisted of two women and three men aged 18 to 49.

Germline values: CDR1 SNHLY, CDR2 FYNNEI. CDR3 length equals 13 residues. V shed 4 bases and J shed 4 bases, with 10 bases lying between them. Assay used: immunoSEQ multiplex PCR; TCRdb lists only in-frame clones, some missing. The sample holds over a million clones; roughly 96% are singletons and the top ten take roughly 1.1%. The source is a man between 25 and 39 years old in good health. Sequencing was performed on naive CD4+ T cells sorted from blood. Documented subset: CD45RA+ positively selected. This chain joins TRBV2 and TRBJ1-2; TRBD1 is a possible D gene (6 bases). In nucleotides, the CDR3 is TGTGCCAGCAGTGGGACAGTTCTCTATGGCTACACCTTC. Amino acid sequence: CASSGTVLYGYTF.